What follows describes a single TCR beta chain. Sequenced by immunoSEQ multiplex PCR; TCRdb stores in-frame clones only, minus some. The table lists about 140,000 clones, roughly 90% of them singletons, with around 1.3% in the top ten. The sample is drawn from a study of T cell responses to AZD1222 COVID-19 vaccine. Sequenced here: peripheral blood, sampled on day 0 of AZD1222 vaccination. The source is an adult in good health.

This CDR3 is CASKAGSRTGELFF. As DNA, the CDR3 is TGTGCCAGCAAGGCGGGAAGTAGAACCGGGGAGCTGTTTTTT. This chain uses TRBV2 with TRBJ2-2, with D possibly being TRBD2 (6 bases). Per germline, CDR1 SNHLY and CDR2 FYNNEI. CDR3 length: 14 amino acids. V lost 7 bases to trimming and J lost 5 bases, with 14 bases between them.